The TCR beta chain under discussion was sequenced for a study of CD8+ T cells in alopecia areata. cDNA serving as the sequencing template came from extracted, reverse transcribed RNA. Profiling relied on immunoSEQ multiplex PCR, and the TCRdb table lists in-frame clones only, not all of them. The data contain 110,000 or so clones, 50% to 65% of them seen just once; the ten biggest clones take up roughly 3.5%. The length of the CDR3 is 17 residues. Germline CDR1 is LGHNA and CDR2 is YSLEER. V shed 0 bases and J shed 3 bases, with 18 bases lying between them. Treatment defined: oral pan-JAK inhibitor, 5-10 mg twice daily.

The TCR originated in a human donor with alopecia areata. V and J are TRBV4-3 and TRBJ2-7; D tentatively reads TRBD1 or TRBD2 (7 bases each). The material was CD4+ T cells sorted from blood, obtained at week 24, from a patient treated with tofacitinib. CDR3 in DNA: TGCGCCAGCAGCCAAGATTGGAGGGGAGGGGGCATCTACGAGCAGTACTTC. Translating it yields CASSQDWRGGGIYEQYF.